Below are 14 T cell receptor beta chains sequenced from a single sample in a study of cytomegalovirus exposure and HLA in healthy donors. The PCR contained 60 Vbeta and 13 Jbeta primers. TCRdb's table, derived via immunoSEQ multiplex PCR, lists solely in-frame clones and lacks some. The sample consists of some 180,000 clones, around 79% of them appearing once. Material for sequencing was PBMCs. Receptor source: a young woman in good health and CMV-seropositive.

This clone was counted once. The genes are TRBV20-1 and TRBJ2-2, with a tentative D call TRBD2 (6 bases). V was clipped by 5 bases and J by 7 bases, with 8 bases between them. Germline V gene sequence: CDR1 DFQATT, CDR2 SNEGSKA (reference sequence). The CDR3 sequence is 11 residues long. The CDR3 here is CSARGFGELFF. CDR3 coding DNA: TGCAGTGCTCGGGGGTTCGGGGAGCTGTTTTTT.

The chain has TRBV7-6 and TRBJ2-2; 13 nucleotides agree with TRBD2. This CDR3 contains 15 residues. V gave up 5 bases and J gave up 5 bases; unmatched junction bases: 2. CDR1 is SGHVS and CDR2 is FNYEAQ in the germline V gene. CDR3 in amino acids: CASSRTSGGTGELFF. The CDR3 DNA reads as TGTGCCAGCAGCCGGACTAGCGGGGGAACCGGGGAGCTGTTTTTT.

The V gene is TRBV6-5, the J gene TRBJ2-2; possible D gene TRBD1, 6 bases. This CDR3 region has 14 residues. V dropped 6 bases and J dropped 1 base, with 9 bases sitting between them. CDR1 and CDR2 from the germline V gene are MNHEY and SVGAGI. The CDR3 DNA is TGTGCCAGCAGCACAGGGAGGAACACCGGGGAGCTGTTTTTT. It yields the protein CASSTGRNTGELFF.

V usage is TRBV5-1 and J usage is TRBJ1-1; D remains unclear. The CDR3 consists of 13 residues. Germline assignment: CDR1 SGHRS and CDR2 YFSETQ. Trimming pared 4 bases from V and 4 bases from J, leaving 11 bases between. CDR3 sequence: CASSPYTGTEAFF. In nucleotides, the CDR3 is TGCGCCAGCAGCCCTTATACCGGCACTGAAGCTTTCTTT.

The chain employs TRBV5-1 and TRBJ2-6; TRBD1 might be the D (5 bases). This CDR3 is 14 amino acids long. Trimming cost V 5 bases and J 1 base, with 7 bases left between them. CDR1 and CDR2 (germline): SGHRS, YFSETQ. In nucleotides, the CDR3 is TGCGCCAGCAGGTCAGGGTCTGGGGCCAACGTCCTGACTTTC. Protein: CASRSGSGANVLTF.

The genes are TRBV11-3 and TRBJ2-5; 8 bases are a match to TRBD2. V lost 4 bases and J lost 0; bases outside the gene matches: 7. In germline, CDR1 is SGHNT, CDR2 YENEEA. The CDR3 consists of 16 residues. The CDR3 nucleotides read TGTGCCAGCAGCTCCCTGTTCGGGAGGGACCAAGAGACCCAGTACTTC. Translation: CASSSLFGRDQETQYF. The full variable domain, its missing parts supplied by reference TRBV11-3 and TRBJ2-5, is EAGVVQSPRYKIIEKKQPVAFWCNPISGHNTLYWYLQNLGQGPELLIRYENEEAVDDSQLPKDRFSAERLKGVDSTLKIQPAELGDSAVYLCASSSLFGRDQETQYFGPGTRLLVL.

The chain is built from TRBV5-8 and TRBJ2-1; 11 bases fit TRBD1. This CDR3 has 15 residues. Germline values: CDR1 SGHTS, CDR2 YDEGEE. Trimming took 0 bases from V and 8 from J; bases not matched to a gene: 4. DNA for the CDR3: TGTGCCAGCAGCTTGGGGACAGGGGGCTGGGATGAGCAGTTCTTC. Encoded protein: CASSLGTGGWDEQFF.

The sample holds a few counts of this clone. The chain carries TRBV6-5 and TRBJ1-6, with 10 bases identical to TRBD1. J was trimmed by 7 bases and V by 7 bases; bases with no gene match: 4. Per the germline V gene, CDR1 is MNHEY and CDR2 is SVGAGI. There are 14 residues in the CDR3. The chain's CDR3 is CASNRGQGNSPLHF. CDR3 bases: TGTGCCAGCAACCGGGGACAGGGGAATTCACCCCTCCACTTT.

The J gene is TRBJ2-1, the V gene TRBV4-1; D may be TRBD2 (6 bases). V lost 4 bases and J lost 9, with 19 bases in between. Germline V gives CDR1 MGHRA, CDR2 YSYEKL. This CDR3 has 15 amino acids. The CDR3 DNA follows: TGCGCCAGCAGCCCACCTTTGAGGGGAGGAGGTGAGCAGTTCTTC. Its protein is CASSPPLRGGGEQFF.

The chain uses TRBV6-5 and TRBJ2-7; 7 bases match TRBD1. Germline values: CDR1 MNHEY, CDR2 SVGAGI. Unmatched junction bases numbered 14, after V lost 7 bases and J lost 5 bases. The length of the CDR3 is 15 residues. CDR3 amino acids: CASTPAGQGVHEQYF. The CDR3 DNA is TGTGCCAGCACCCCGGCCGGGCAGGGGGTCCACGAGCAGTACTTC.

The chain couples TRBV7-8 to TRBJ2-1; D is undetermined. V was shortened by 5 bases and J by 5 bases, with 16 bases between the two germline ends. Per the germline V gene, CDR1 is SGHVS and CDR2 is FQNEAQ. The CDR3 covers 15 residues. CDR3 amino acids: CASSPDSARNNEQFF. The CDR3 coding sequence is TGTGCCAGCAGCCCAGATTCGGCGAGGAACAATGAGCAGTTCTTC.

The chain carries TRBV7-6 and TRBJ1-4; D not resolved. The germline gives CDR1 SGHVS, CDR2 FNYEAQ. Trimming took 5 bases from V and 6 from J, leaving 7 bases between them. The CDR3 is 12 amino acids. CDR3 DNA: TGTGCCAGCAGCCATCGAGATGAAAAACTGTTTTTT. Protein sequence: CASSHRDEKLFF. Complete variable domain (other parts from reference TRBV7-6 and TRBJ1-4): GAGVSQSPRYKVTKRGQDVALRCDPISGHVSLYWYRQALGQGPEFLTYFNYEAQQDKSGLPNDRFSAERPEGSISTLTIQRTEQRDSAMYRCASSHRDEKLFFGSGTQLSVL.

The chain is built from TRBV7-2 and TRBJ2-1, with D perhaps TRBD2 (6 bases). The CDR3 covers 13 residues. Germline CDR1 reads SGHTA; CDR2 reads FQGNSA. V was shortened by 6 bases and J by 10 bases, with 16 bases between the two germline ends. The CDR3 coding sequence is TGTGCCAGCAGTTTCTTACTGGGGAGGGAGCAGTTCTTC. Protein: CASSFLLGREQFF.

CDR3 region: CASSLVPVRETQYF. The CDR3 nucleotides are TGTGCCAGCAGCTTAGTCCCCGTCAGGGAGACCCAGTACTTC. The genes are TRBV7-6 and TRBJ2-5; no clear D gene. The germline V gene has CDR1 SGHVS and CDR2 FNYEAQ. V was clipped by 1 base and J by 5 bases, with 11 bases between them. This CDR3 region has 14 residues.